The rows below give T cell receptor beta chains drawn from one sample of a study of spatial heterogeneity in lung cancer. TCRdb independently ran MiXCR on the 5' RACE reads; one entry per CDR3 protein. The data show about 94,000 distinct CDR3 sequences, approximately 20% seen once. Material: PBMCs, obtained at follow-up. The origin of the receptors is a male donor with early-stage non-small cell lung cancer. CDR3s include the opening cysteine and the closing phenylalanine or tryptophan. The D gene is left open where the match is weak. Some rows have no size entry. The others give once, few or many, or a class for an expanded clone.

d_gene,j_gene,v_gene,abundance,CDR3aa,CDR3nt
TRBD1,TRBJ1-2,TRBV9,.,CASSAGPGGDYGYTF,TGTGCCAGCAGCGCCGGCCCAGGGGGCGACTATGGCTACACCTTC
TRBD1,TRBJ2-3,TRBV20-1,many,CSAYSRDRFSDTQYF,TGCAGTGCTTACTCCCGGGACAGGTTTTCAGATACGCAGTATTTT
TRBD1,TRBJ2-7,TRBV12-5,.,CASGPRTGIEQYF,TGTGCTAGTGGTCCAAGGACAGGGATCGAGCAGTACTTC
.,TRBJ2-3,TRBV7-3,.,CASSLSGLSTDTQYF,TGTGCCAGCAGCTTATCAGGGCTAAGCACAGATACGCAGTATTTT
.,TRBJ1-1,TRBV29-1,few,CSVLDGLGAFF,TGCAGCGTCTTGGACGGCCTGGGAGCTTTCTTT
.,TRBJ2-2,TRBV4-2,few,CASSQDLLINSNTGELFF,TGTGCCAGCAGCCAAGATTTGTTGATAAACTCGAACACCGGGGAGCTGTTTTTT
TRBD2,TRBJ2-2,TRBV5-1,.,CASSLELAGQGGELFF,TGCGCCAGCAGCTTGGAATTAGCGGGACAAGGCGGGGAGCTGTTTTTT
.,TRBJ1-2,TRBV27,.,CATSFPGRGYTF,TGTGCCACCTCCTTCCCTGGTCGGGGCTACACCTTC
.,TRBJ2-3,TRBV20-1,once,CSARKGTSRGSDTQYF,TGCAGTGCTAGAAAGGGGACCAGTCGGGGTTCAGATACGCAGTATTTT
TRBD1,TRBJ2-4,TRBV7-2,.,CASSGTLQGYGIQYF,TGTGCCAGCAGCGGGACCCTACAGGGGTACGGGATTCAGTACTTC
TRBD2,TRBJ2-3,TRBV9,few,CASSVGTSGSAGDTQYF,TGTGCCAGCAGCGTAGGGACTAGCGGGAGTGCAGGAGATACGCAGTATTTT
TRBD1,TRBJ1-4,TRBV2,few,CASTGTGNEKLFF,TGTGCCAGCACCGGGACAGGGAACGAAAAACTGTTTTTT
.,TRBJ1-2,TRBV12-3/TRBV12-4,.,CASSFRLWGGYTF,TGTGCCAGCAGTTTCCGCCTTTGGGGTGGCTACACCTTC
.,TRBJ2-3,TRBV7-9,few,CASSLPGQLTDTQYF,TGTGCCAGCAGCTTACCTGGACAGCTTACAGATACGCAGTATTTT
TRBD1,TRBJ2-1,TRBV24-1,many,CATSEAQGSSYNEQFF,TGTGCCACCAGTGAAGCACAGGGGAGCTCCTACAATGAGCAGTTCTTC
.,TRBJ2-5,TRBV13,.,CASSLETGFSKKTQYF,TGTGCCAGCAGCTTAGAGACAGGATTTTCTAAGAAGACCCAGTACTTC
TRBD1,TRBJ1-2,TRBV6-5,many,CASSLQGNYGYTF,TGTGCCAGCAGTTTACAGGGGAACTATGGCTACACCTTC
.,TRBJ2-1,TRBV9,.,CASSVATVDRGKNEQFF,TGTGCCAGCAGCGTAGCTACAGTAGATCGGGGGAAGAATGAGCAGTTCTTC
.,TRBJ1-4,TRBV5-1,many,CASSSGRTNEKLFF,TGCGCCAGCAGCTCGGGACGGACTAATGAAAAACTGTTTTTT
.,TRBJ2-7,TRBV5-1,few,CASSTTESYEQYF,TGCGCCAGCAGCACCACAGAGTCCTACGAGCAGTACTTC
.,TRBJ2-7,TRBV30,many,CAWSVPGGLVNEQYF,TGTGCCTGGAGTGTACCCGGGGGCCTCGTGAACGAGCAGTACTTC
TRBD2,TRBJ2-1,TRBV9,.,CASSGIAGSSYNEQFF,TGTGCCAGCAGCGGAATAGCGGGGAGCTCCTACAATGAGCAGTTCTTC
.,TRBJ1-2,TRBV19,many,CASSTETGSYGYTF,TGTGCCAGTAGTACAGAGACAGGATCCTATGGCTACACCTTC
.,TRBJ1-1,TRBV10-3,.,CAISESWGARTEAFF,TGTGCCATCAGTGAGTCGTGGGGGGCCCGGACTGAAGCTTTCTTT
.,TRBJ1-1,TRBV6-5,.,CASSYSGMNTEAFF,TGTGCCAGCAGTTACTCAGGGATGAACACTGAAGCTTTCTTT
.,TRBJ1-1,TRBV19,few,CASSWGANTEAFF,TGTGCCAGTAGTTGGGGAGCCAACACTGAAGCTTTCTTT
TRBD2,TRBJ2-1,TRBV12-3/TRBV12-4,many,CASSLTSGSPNEQFF,TGTGCCAGCAGCTTGACTAGCGGGAGCCCGAATGAGCAGTTCTTC